This entry features one TCR beta chain sequence. The antigen this receptor binds is unknown. Base qualities are not at hand, and no much larger clone is one base apart. Whole blood was collected in K2EDTA tubes by collaborating institutions according to the institutions' own protocols. Collaborator samples were shipped for TCRbeta analysis as frozen whole blood, isolated PBMCs, or DNA extracted from either sample type. The data are from a study of blood T cell repertoires in COVID-19 (dated by TCRdb to the early 2020s). For the study in its entirety: The collaborator samples originated in the United States, Italy and Spain and spanned the acute and convalescent phases of COVID-19. The material from the prospective study consisted of cDNA or gDNA derived from T cells, B-cell-depleted T cells, or PBMCs. Subjects who had been exposed to COVID-19, were actively infected with it, or had recovered from it provided the deeply sampled blood TCRbeta repertoires that made up the dataset. The repertoires were released in a freely available public database intended as a resource for research on the immune response to SARS-CoV-2. Samples came from the ongoing ImmuneRACE study (first 160 participants) plus 1,254 subjects from 6 global collaborators. Sample metadata almost always included a de-identified subject ID, COVID-19 status, age in years and sex. Where available, HLA class I and class II types were taken from metadata supplied by the sample provider and were not determined by assay-based typing.

TCRbeta CDR3 regions were amplified from genomic DNA using the immunoSEQ Assay, a bias-controlled multiplex PCR. In the source study's methods: The number of nucleated cells in each sample was estimated by amplification of reference gene primers within the assay. Sequence reads were collapsed and filtered to measure the absolute abundance of every unique TCRbeta CDR3 rearrangement. Productive Simpson clonality was computed per sample as the square root of Simpson's diversity index over productive rearrangements. As stored in TCRdb, this immuneACCESS dataset retains in-frame rearrangements with V and J assigned. A fraction of the clones does not appear; measured against another copy, unresolved V genes explain less than half of the discrepancy, and the remainder lacks a known reason. The D gene and trimming were derived from the DNA, and the V and J assignments and clone size from that table. In this sample the table shows 65,000 to 80,000 clones, approximately 90% of which occur a single time. Roughly 2.5% of the sample goes to the ten largest clones.

After removal of 1 base from V and 2 bases from J, the junction retains 9 bases not matched to a gene. The CDR3 numbers 17 residues from cysteine through phenylalanine. Only CDR3 DNA is held: 51 bases, read in frame from base 1. Per the germline V gene, SGHDT is the CDR1 and YYEEEE is the CDR2. Broader findings and caveats from the paper: The amount of clinical and demographic metadata varied by source and participant and was provided uncurated.

The origin of this receptor is a man in his 70s with active or convalescent COVID-19. The sequenced sample was peripheral blood. The chain joins TRBV5-6 to TRBJ2-3; TRBD2 lines up with 8 middle nucleotides. For the CDR3, the sequence is CASSLRLSGSVTDTQYF. The nucleotides are TGTGCCAGCAGCTTGCGCCTAAGCGGGAGTGTCACAGATACGCAGTATTTT.